This T cell receptor beta chain was captured in a study of blood T cells in healthy people across ages. Overall study findings and caveats: Naive CD4+ cell counts and diversity both ran higher in long-lived than in aged donors. Those diversity estimates obtained from one million T cells were thought to be underestimates. Unsorted PBMCs blocked a conclusive comparison of naive and antigen-experienced cells.

Trimming stripped 7 bases from V and 0 bases from J, with 9 bases between. CDR1 is LGHNT, CDR2 FRNRAP, per germline. This CDR3 is built from 13 residues. Together with a sample-barcoded 5' primer, a J-beta primer mix was included in a second PCR lasting roughly 6 to 12 cycles. Unique molecular identifiers of 12 random nucleotides labeled each cDNA. MiXCR was run by TCRdb on the 5' RACE reads, yielding one entry per CDR3 protein. This sample has 1.5 million or so distinct CDR3 sequences, with approximately 42% found just once. Remarks on this clonotype: The antigen is not known.

V gene TRBV12-5 combines with J gene TRBJ1-1; weak D call: TRBD1 (5 bases). Source material: blood. This clonotype was obtained from a young woman in good health. CDR3: CASEGGVNTEAFF. The CDR3, as DNA: TGTGCTAGTGAAGGAGGGGTGAACACTGAAGCTTTCTTT.